What follows are 19 T cell receptor beta chains derived from one specimen sequenced in a study of cytomegalovirus exposure and HLA in healthy donors. The PCR had 60 Vbeta and 13 Jbeta primers. Profiled with immunoSEQ multiplex PCR; TCRdb holds only in-frame clones, not every one. This sample's table reports about 32,000 clones. The specimen sequenced was PBMCs. The receptor set was obtained from a female donor in good health and CMV-seronegative.

This chain links TRBV11-3 with TRBJ1-1; D unresolved. The germline V gene encodes CDR1 SGHNT and CDR2 YENEEA. The length of the CDR3 is 16 residues. The V end lost 1 base, the J end lost 7 bases, and 19 bases lay between the germline ends. The CDR3 spells CASSLVSDREGLEAFF. CDR3 DNA: TGTGCCAGCAGCTTAGTATCAGATCGGGAGGGCCTTGAAGCTTTCTTT. The whole variable domain, filled in from reference TRBV11-3 and TRBJ1-1, reads EAGVVQSPRYKIIEKKQPVAFWCNPISGHNTLYWYLQNLGQGPELLIRYENEEAVDDSQLPKDRFSAERLKGVDSTLKIQPAELGDSAVYLCASSLVSDREGLEAFFGQGTRLTVV.

The rearrangement uses TRBV29-1 and TRBJ2-5, with TRBD1 identical over 8 bases. CDR1 is SQVTM and CDR2 is ANQGSEA in the germline V gene. The CDR3 runs 16 residues. The trim removed 7 bases at V and 0 bases at J, leaving 13 bases unmatched. The CDR3 DNA follows: TGCAGCGCCATACGGACAGGGAGAATGTACCAAGAGACCCAGTACTTC. This encodes CSAIRTGRMYQETQYF.

The chain recombines TRBV5-1 with TRBJ2-7; D may be TRBD1 (6 bases). CDR3 size: 14 residues. Germline values: CDR1 SGHRS, CDR2 YFSETQ. The V gene lost 4 bases and the J gene lost 2 bases, with 13 bases spanning the gap. CDR3 protein: CASSPGQITYEQYF. The CDR3 DNA sequence: TGCGCCAGCAGCCCCGGACAGATAACCTACGAGCAGTACTTC.

The chain couples TRBV6-1 to TRBJ1-5, with no clear D. Germline V gene sequence: CDR1 MNHNS, CDR2 SASEGT. Between the trimmed V and J ends, which lost 5 bases and 6 bases, there was a span of 14 bases. This CDR3 region has 14 residues. This CDR3 is CASSSGDISQPQHF. CDR3 in DNA: TGTGCCAGCAGTTCCGGGGATATCAGTCAGCCCCAGCATTTT.

The chain uses TRBV27 and TRBJ1-1; TRBD1 matches 8 bases. Unmatched junction bases numbered 8, after V lost 2 bases and J lost 12 bases. The CDR3 length is 13 residues. The V gene's germline CDR1 is MNHEY and CDR2 SMNVEV (reference sequence). The CDR3 protein is CASSLARGLVTFF. The CDR3 DNA sequence: TGTGCCAGCAGTTTAGCCAGGGGGCTTGTAACTTTCTTT.

J is TRBJ1-5 and V is TRBV19, with D tentatively TRBD1 (6 bases). V was pared by 9 bases and J by 4 bases, with 13 bases between. The germline CDR1 and CDR2 sequences are LNHDA and SQIVND (reference sequence). The CDR3 is 13 amino acids. The CDR3 bases are TGTGCCAGACCCCAGGGGAAGAATCAGCCCCAGCATTTT. This encodes CARPQGKNQPQHF. Looking up the rest from reference TRBV19 and TRBJ1-5 gives the full variable domain: DGGITQSPKYLFRKEGQNVTLSCEQNLNHDAMYWYRQDPGQGLRLIYYSQIVNDFQKGDIAEGYSVSREKKESFPLTVTSAQKNPTAFYLCARPQGKNQPQHFGDGTRLSIL.

The V gene is TRBV29-1, the J gene TRBJ1-2; possibly TRBD1 for D (6 bases). The CDR3 is made up of 13 amino acids. The V end was cut by 6 bases, the J end by 3 bases, with 14 bases between. Germline values: CDR1 SQVTM, CDR2 ANQGSEA. CDR3 protein: CSVWGGLDYGYTF. The CDR3 DNA is TGCAGCGTGTGGGGGGGCTTGGACTATGGCTACACCTTC.

The chain links TRBV10-3 to TRBJ1-4, with TRBD1 matching 9 bases. The CDR3 contains 14 residues. The germline gives CDR1 ENHRY, CDR2 SYGVKD. V dropped 4 bases and J dropped 4; count of bases not matched to a gene: 1. The CDR3, as DNA: TGTGCCATCAGTGGGACAGGGGTTAATGAAAAACTGTTTTTT. This gives the protein CAISGTGVNEKLFF.

The chain combines TRBV28 with TRBJ1-1; 10 nucleotides match TRBD1. CDR3 size: 15 residues. V lost 8 bases, J lost 3 bases, and 9 bases stayed unmatched. Germline values: CDR1 MDHEN, CDR2 SYDVKM. CDR3 nucleotide sequence: TGTGCCAGCGGGGCGACAGGGGGCCTGGACACTGAAGCTTTCTTT. It encodes CASGATGGLDTEAFF.

The chain carries TRBV7-9 and TRBJ2-2, with D unclear. CDR3 length: 13 residues. The germline gives CDR1 SEHNR, CDR2 FQNEAQ (reference sequence). Trimming removed 5 bases at V and 0 bases at J, with 4 bases between. The CDR3 spells CASSPANTGELFF. DNA of the CDR3: TGTGCCAGCAGCCCGGCGAACACCGGGGAGCTGTTTTTT.

The chain joins TRBV18 to TRBJ2-1; 11 positions match TRBD2. After removal of 6 bases from V and 5 bases from J, the junction contained 15 bases not matched to a gene. Germline V lookup: CDR1 KGHSH, CDR2 LQKENI. The CDR3 is 18 amino acids. DNA of the CDR3: TGTGCCAGCTCGGCAGGAAGTAGCGGGGGGGTGACCAACAATGAGCAGTTCTTC. Protein: CASSAGSSGGVTNNEQFF.

V and J are TRBV9 and TRBJ2-3; perhaps TRBD2 as D (6 bases). Germline assignment: CDR1 SGDLS and CDR2 YYNGEE. The ends were cut back, 1 base at V and 0 bases at J, with 12 bases in the middle. The CDR3 loop spans 16 amino acids. The CDR3 protein is CASSVWGVPSTDTQYF. The CDR3 bases are TGTGCCAGCAGCGTATGGGGGGTTCCTAGCACAGATACGCAGTATTTT.

V usage is TRBV9 and J usage is TRBJ2-7; D unresolved. V was cut by 0 bases and J by 6 bases, with 10 bases left in between. CDR3 length equals 13 residues. Germline values: CDR1 SGDLS, CDR2 YYNGEE. CDR3 amino acids: CASSVGHSLEQYF. The CDR3 DNA reads TGTGCCAGCAGCGTAGGACACTCTCTCGAGCAGTACTTC.

The chain employs TRBV4-1 and TRBJ1-6, with a tentative D call TRBD1 (5 bases). The V and J ends lost 0 bases and 5 bases respectively, with 23 bases between them. CDR3 length: 20 residues. In germline, CDR1 is MGHRA, CDR2 YSYEKL. The DNA for the CDR3 is TGCGCCAGCAGCCAAGATCGTGCAGGGTACTCTAGGGATGATAATTCACCCCTCCACTTT. This encodes CASSQDRAGYSRDDNSPLHF.

V usage is TRBV19 and J usage is TRBJ2-1; D is ambiguous. Germline V lookup: CDR1 LNHDA, CDR2 SQIVND (reference sequence). The V end was cut by 2 bases, the J end by 9 bases, with 17 bases between. This CDR3 spans 15 amino acids. CDR3 bases: TGTGCCAGTAGTATAATCACATTTCCACACAGTGAGCAGTTCTTC. This encodes CASSIITFPHSEQFF.

This chain links TRBV11-2 with TRBJ1-1; D is undetermined. Between the trimmed V and J ends, which lost 5 bases and 2 bases, there was a span of 9 bases. The CDR3 consists of 13 residues. Germline-derived CDR1 and CDR2 are SGHAT and FQNNGV. The CDR3 protein is CASSPRGNTEAFF. For the CDR3, the DNA is TGTGCCAGCAGCCCCCGGGGAAACACTGAAGCTTTCTTT.

This sequence joins TRBV7-3 and TRBJ2-6; D is ambiguous. V lost 3 bases to trimming and J lost 0 bases, with 6 bases between them. Germline V gene lookup returns CDR1 SGHTA and CDR2 FQGTGA. The length of the CDR3 is 15 residues. This chain's CDR3 is CASSFFSSGANVLTF. The CDR3 nucleotides are TGTGCCAGCAGCTTTTTCAGCTCTGGGGCCAACGTCCTGACTTTC.

The chain has TRBV4-2 and TRBJ1-2, with D possibly being TRBD1 (5 bases). The CDR3 is 15 residues long. V dropped 4 bases and J dropped 2 bases, with 14 bases sitting between them. The germline CDR1 and CDR2 sequences are LGHNA and YNFKEQ. CDR3 DNA: TGTGCCAGCAGCCCTACCTCGGACAAGAACTATGGCTACACCTTC. It is translated as CASSPTSDKNYGYTF.

Here the CDR3 reads CASLGGPQETQYF. The CDR3 region has the DNA TGTGCCAGCCTGGGGGGGCCCCAAGAGACCCAGTACTTC. The J gene is TRBJ2-5, the V gene TRBV7-9, with D perhaps TRBD2 (7 bases). CDR3 length equals 13 residues. Germline V gene lookup returns CDR1 SEHNR and CDR2 FQNEAQ (reference sequence). Trimming removed 8 bases at V and 1 base at J, with 11 bases between.